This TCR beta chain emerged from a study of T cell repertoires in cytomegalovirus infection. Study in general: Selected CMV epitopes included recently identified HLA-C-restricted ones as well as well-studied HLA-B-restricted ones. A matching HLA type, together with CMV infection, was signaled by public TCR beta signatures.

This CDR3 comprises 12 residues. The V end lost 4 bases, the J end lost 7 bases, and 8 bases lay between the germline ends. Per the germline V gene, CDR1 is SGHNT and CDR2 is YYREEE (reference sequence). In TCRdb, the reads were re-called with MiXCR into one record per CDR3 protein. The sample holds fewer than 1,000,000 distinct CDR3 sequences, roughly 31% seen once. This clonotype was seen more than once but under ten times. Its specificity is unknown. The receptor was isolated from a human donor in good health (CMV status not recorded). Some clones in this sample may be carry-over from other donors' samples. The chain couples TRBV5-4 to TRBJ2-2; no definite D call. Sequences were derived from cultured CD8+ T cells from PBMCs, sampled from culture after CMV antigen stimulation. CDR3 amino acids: CASSPGYGELFF. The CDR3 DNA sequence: TGTGCCAGCAGCCCCGGATACGGGGAGCTGTTTTTT.